The following is a TCR beta chain sequence with its context. What it binds is not known. The sample is drawn from a study of shared clonotypes between healthy human individuals. Study results and limitations: Clonotypes which were not shared had lower generation probabilities than clonotypes that all four donors shared.

Adults of Caucasian background living in Nashville, Tennessee made up all donors. V was cut by 8 bases and J by 1 base, with 14 bases left in between. Germline V gives CDR1 MDHEN, CDR2 SYDVKM. The CDR3 length is 14 residues. For each subset, genomic DNA was distributed in equal portions over several immunoSEQ plates. The sorted-subset replicate PCRs were given roughly 200 ng DNA, which is 31,000 or so T cell genomes. The method was immunoSEQ multiplex PCR; TCRdb's version includes in-frame clones alone and lacks a portion of them. The repertoire holds approximately 640,000 clones, less than 95% seen once, with 34% in the top ten.

The chain is built from TRBV28 and TRBJ1-1; D remains unclear. The origin of this receptor is a man in his late teens or twenties in good health. Some clones in this sample may be carry-over from other donors' samples. Sequenced input: memory CD8+ T cells from PBMCs. The subset: CD45RO+ cells pooled with CCR7-negative TemRA cells. CDR3 in amino acids: CASLSVIENTEAFF. CDR3 bases: TGTGCCAGCTTATCAGTCATAGAGAACACTGAAGCTTTCTTT.